This T cell receptor beta chain was sequenced in a study of CD8 T cells in Susac syndrome. Random hexamers were used to reverse transcribe an amount of about 0.5 to 1 ug RNA. An immunoSEQ multiplex PCR amplified TCR beta CDR3 over 54 Vbeta and 13 Jbeta. TCRdb re-analysed the immunoSEQ multiplex PCR reads in MiXCR, keeping a single row per CDR3 protein. The sample holds more than 150,000 distinct CDR3 sequences, 90% to 95% seen once. Germline V lookup: CDR1 PRHDT, CDR2 FYEKMQ (reference sequence). This CDR3 comprises 14 residues. V was trimmed by 5 bases and J by 2 bases, leaving 13 bases between them. From blood CD8+ and CD4+ T cells, the TCR beta chain was sequenced. Through negative isolation, CD4+ and CD8+ T cells were obtained, while TEMRA cells were enriched using FACS.

The sample consisted of CD8+ T cells from PBMCs. The receptor was derived from a human donor with multiple sclerosis. V and J are TRBV13 and TRBJ2-7; D possibly corresponds to TRBD1 (5 bases). CDR3 sequence reads: CASSGWTPTYEQYF. The DNA for the CDR3 is TGTGCCAGCAGCGGATGGACACCTACCTACGAGCAGTACTTC.